This note documents a single T cell receptor (beta chain) sequence. Its target is not known. In germline, CDR1 is DFQATT, CDR2 SNEGSKA (reference sequence). With 3 bases removed from V and 7 bases from J, the gap between germline ends came to 15 bases. The CDR3 consists of 13 residues. The time point was: pre-sensitization, week 0. The treatment was: therapeutic diphenylcyclopropenone sensitization with weekly scalp DPC. Alopecia patients, 18 to 70 years old and DPC-suitable, served as donors. This sample was taken from a study of human T cells and chemical hapten exposure. General study points: Versus controls, significantly more large CDR3 similarity clusters arose from expanded TCRs.

The library tagged each cDNA molecule with unique molecular identifiers. TCRdb analysed the RACE reads with MiXCR anew, one entry per CDR3 protein. The sample has 150,000 to 200,000 distinct CDR3 sequences, approximately 31% seen once. This sequence joins TRBV20-1 and TRBJ1-2; D is perhaps TRBD1 (5 bases). This sequence was found in a woman younger than 45 with alopecia areata. Some clones in this sample may be carry-over from other donors' samples. Specimen: whole blood, collected in connection with sensitization to the hapten diphenylcyclopropenone (DPC). Here the CDR3 reads CSARGEGRFGYTF. CDR3 in DNA: TGCAGTGCTAGGGGAGAGGGGCGCTTTGGCTACACCTTC.